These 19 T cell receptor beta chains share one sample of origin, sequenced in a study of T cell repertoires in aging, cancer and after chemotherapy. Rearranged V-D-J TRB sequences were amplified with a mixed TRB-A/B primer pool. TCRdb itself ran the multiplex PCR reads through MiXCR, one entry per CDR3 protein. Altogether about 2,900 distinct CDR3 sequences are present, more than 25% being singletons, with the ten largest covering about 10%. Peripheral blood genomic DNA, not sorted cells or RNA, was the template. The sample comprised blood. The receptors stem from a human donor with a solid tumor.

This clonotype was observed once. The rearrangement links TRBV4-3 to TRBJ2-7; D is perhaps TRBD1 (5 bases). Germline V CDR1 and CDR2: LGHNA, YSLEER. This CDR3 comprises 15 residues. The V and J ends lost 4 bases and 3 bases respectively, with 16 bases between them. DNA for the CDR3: TGCGCCAGCAGCCGAGGACATGGGGATAACTACGAGCAGTACTTC. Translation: CASSRGHGDNYEQYF.

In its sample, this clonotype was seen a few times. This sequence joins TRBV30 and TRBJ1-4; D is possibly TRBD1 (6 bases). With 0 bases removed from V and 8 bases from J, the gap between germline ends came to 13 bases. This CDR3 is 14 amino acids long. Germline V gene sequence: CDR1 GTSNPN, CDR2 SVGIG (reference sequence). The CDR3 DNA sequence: TGTGCCTGGAGTGTACGGGACAAGAAAGAAAAACTGTTTTTT. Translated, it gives CAWSVRDKKEKLFF.

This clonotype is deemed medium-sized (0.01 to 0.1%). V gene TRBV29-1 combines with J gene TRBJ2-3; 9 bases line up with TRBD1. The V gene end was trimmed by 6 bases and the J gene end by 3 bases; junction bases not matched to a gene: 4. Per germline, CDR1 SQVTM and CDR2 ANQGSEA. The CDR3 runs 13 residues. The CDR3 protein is CSVGTGWTDTQYF. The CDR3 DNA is TGCAGCGTGGGGACAGGGTGGACAGATACGCAGTATTTT.

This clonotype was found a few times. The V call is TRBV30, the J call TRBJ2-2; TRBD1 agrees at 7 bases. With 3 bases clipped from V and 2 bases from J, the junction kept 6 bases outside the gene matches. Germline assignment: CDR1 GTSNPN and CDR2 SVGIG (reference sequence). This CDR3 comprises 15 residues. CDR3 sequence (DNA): TGTGCCTGGAGACCGGGACAGAGAAACACCGGGGAGCTGTTTTTT. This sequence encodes CAWRPGQRNTGELFF.

CDR3 loop: CASSLAQGREIGYTF. The CDR3 coding sequence is TGTGCCAGCAGCTTAGCGCAGGGGCGAGAGATTGGCTACACCTTC. The chain recombines TRBV7-2 with TRBJ1-2; perhaps TRBD1 as D (6 bases). CDR1 SGHTA and CDR2 FQGNSA come from the germline V gene. V lost 0 bases and J 7 bases, leaving 15 bases between the germline ends. The length of the CDR3 is 15 residues.

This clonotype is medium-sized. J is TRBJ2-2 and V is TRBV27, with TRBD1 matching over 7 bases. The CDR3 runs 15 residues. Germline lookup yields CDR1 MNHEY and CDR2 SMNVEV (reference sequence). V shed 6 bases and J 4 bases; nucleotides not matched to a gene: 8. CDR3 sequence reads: CASSQTGLSTGELFF. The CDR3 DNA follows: TGTGCCAGCAGCCAGACAGGGCTTAGCACCGGGGAGCTGTTTTTT.

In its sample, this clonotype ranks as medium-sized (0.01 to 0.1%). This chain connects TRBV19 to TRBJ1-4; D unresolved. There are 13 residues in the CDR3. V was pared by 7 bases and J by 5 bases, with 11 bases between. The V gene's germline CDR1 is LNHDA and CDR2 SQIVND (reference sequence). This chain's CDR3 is CASKIAANEKLFF. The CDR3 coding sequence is TGTGCCAGTAAGATCGCAGCGAATGAAAAACTGTTTTTT. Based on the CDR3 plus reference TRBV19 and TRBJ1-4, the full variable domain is DGGITQSPKYLFRKEGQNVTLSCEQNLNHDAMYWYRQDPGQGLRLIYYSQIVNDFQKGDIAEGYSVSREKKESFPLTVTSAQKNPTAFYLCASKIAANEKLFFGSGTQLSVL.

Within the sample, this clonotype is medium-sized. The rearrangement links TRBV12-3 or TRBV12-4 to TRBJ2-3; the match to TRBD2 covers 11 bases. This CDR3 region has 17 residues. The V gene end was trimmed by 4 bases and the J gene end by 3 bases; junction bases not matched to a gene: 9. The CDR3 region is CASSSITGTSGTDTQYF. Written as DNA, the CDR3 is TGTGCCAGCAGTTCTATTACGGGGACTAGCGGAACAGATACGCAGTATTTT.

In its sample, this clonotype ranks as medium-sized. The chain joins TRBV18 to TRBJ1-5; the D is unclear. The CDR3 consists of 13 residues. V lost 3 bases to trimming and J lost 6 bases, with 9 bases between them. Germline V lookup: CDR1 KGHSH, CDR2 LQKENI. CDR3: CASSPGQRQPQHF. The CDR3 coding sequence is TGTGCCAGCTCACCTGGGCAGCGTCAGCCCCAGCATTTT.

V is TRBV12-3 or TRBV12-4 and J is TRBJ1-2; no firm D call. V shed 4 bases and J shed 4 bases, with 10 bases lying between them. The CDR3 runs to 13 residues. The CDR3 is CASSYDSPYGYTF. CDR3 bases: TGTGCCAGCAGTTATGACTCCCCCTATGGCTACACCTTC.

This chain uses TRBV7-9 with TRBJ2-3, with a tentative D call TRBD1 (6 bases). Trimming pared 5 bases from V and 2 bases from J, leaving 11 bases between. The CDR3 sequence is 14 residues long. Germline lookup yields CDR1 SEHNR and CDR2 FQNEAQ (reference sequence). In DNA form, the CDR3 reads TGTGCCAGCAGCATTGGACAGCTCACAGATACGCAGTATTTT. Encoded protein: CASSIGQLTDTQYF.

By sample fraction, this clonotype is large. As DNA, the CDR3 is TGCAGCGTAGGGCAGGGCGGAGAGCAGTACTTC. Amino acid sequence: CSVGQGGEQYF. The chain recombines TRBV29-1 with TRBJ2-7; tentatively, D is TRBD1 (5 bases). The germline CDR1 and CDR2 sequences are SQVTM and ANQGSEA. V was trimmed by 6 bases and J by 7 bases, leaving 13 bases between them. The CDR3 is made up of 11 amino acids.

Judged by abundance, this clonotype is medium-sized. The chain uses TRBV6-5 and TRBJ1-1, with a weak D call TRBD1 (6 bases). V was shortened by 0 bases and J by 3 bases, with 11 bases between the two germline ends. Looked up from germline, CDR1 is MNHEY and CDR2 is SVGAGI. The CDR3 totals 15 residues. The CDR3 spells CASSYSGQQYTEAFF. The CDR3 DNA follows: TGTGCCAGCAGTTACTCGGGACAACAATACACTGAAGCTTTCTTT.

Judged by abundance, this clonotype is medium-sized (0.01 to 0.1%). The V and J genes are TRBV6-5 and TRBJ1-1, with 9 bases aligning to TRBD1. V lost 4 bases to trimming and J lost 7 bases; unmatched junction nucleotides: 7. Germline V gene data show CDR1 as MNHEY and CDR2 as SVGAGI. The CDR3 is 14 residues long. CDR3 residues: CASSLTGGIGEAFF. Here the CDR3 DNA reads TGTGCCAGCAGTTTGACAGGGGGAATCGGTGAAGCTTTCTTT.

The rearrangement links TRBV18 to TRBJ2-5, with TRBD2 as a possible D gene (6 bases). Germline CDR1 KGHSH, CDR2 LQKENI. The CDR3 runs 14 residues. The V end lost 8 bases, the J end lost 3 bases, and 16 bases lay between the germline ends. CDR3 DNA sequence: TGTGCCAGCCAGGCGGGGCTAAACGAAGAGACCCAGTACTTC. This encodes CASQAGLNEETQYF.

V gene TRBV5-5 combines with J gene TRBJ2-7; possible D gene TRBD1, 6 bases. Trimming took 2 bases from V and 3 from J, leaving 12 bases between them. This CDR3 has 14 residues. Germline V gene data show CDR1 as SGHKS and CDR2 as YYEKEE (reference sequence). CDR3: CASSFTGQSYEQYF. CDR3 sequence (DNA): TGTGCCAGCAGCTTTACCGGACAGAGCTACGAGCAGTACTTC.

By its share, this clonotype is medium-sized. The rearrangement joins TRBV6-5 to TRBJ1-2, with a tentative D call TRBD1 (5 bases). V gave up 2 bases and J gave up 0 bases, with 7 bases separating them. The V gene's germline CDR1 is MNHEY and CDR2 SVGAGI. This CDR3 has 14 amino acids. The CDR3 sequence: CASSYDSTNYGYTF. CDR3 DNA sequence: TGTGCCAGCAGTTACGACAGTACTAACTATGGCTACACCTTC.

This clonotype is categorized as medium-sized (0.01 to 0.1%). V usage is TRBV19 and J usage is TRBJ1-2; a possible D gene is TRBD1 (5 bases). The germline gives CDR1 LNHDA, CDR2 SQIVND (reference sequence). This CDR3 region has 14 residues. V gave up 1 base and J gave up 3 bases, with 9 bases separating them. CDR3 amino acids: CASSIADRDYGYTF. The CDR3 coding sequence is TGTGCCAGTAGTATAGCCGACAGAGACTATGGCTACACCTTC.

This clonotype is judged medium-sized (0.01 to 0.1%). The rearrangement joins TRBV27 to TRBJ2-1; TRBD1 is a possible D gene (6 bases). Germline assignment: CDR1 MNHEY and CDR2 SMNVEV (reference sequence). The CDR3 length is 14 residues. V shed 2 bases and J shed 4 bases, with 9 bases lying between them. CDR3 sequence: CASSLLGTYNEQFF. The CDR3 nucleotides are TGTGCCAGCAGTTTACTGGGGACATACAATGAGCAGTTCTTC.